This is a list of T cell receptor beta chains from one sample in a study of cytomegalovirus exposure and HLA in healthy donors. Assay: immunoSEQ multiplex PCR; the TCRdb copy retains only in-frame clones and omits some. The table includes about 130,000 clones, approximately 74% detected once. The specimen was PBMCs. The receptors shown here come from a male donor in good health and CMV-seronegative. The CDR3 runs from the conserved cysteine through the conserved F or W. Fields, in order: clone size, V gene, D gene, J gene, CDR3 DNA, CDR3 protein. D genes are given only for firm matches. The size of a clone is reported for some rows only, either as once, few or many, or as a class for expanded clones.

clone_size: .
v_call: TRBV29-1
d_call: .
j_call: TRBJ2-7
cdr3_nt: TGCAGCGTGAGGGCTACCCCCTACGAGCAGTACTTC
cdr3_aa: CSVRATPYEQYF

clone_size: .
v_call: TRBV19
d_call: .
j_call: TRBJ1-2
cdr3_nt: TGTGCCAGTAGCACCCTGGGGCCGAACTATGGCTACACCTTC
cdr3_aa: CASSTLGPNYGYTF

clone_size: .
v_call: TRBV9
d_call: TRBD1
j_call: TRBJ1-5
cdr3_nt: TGTGCCAGCAGCCCGCCGGGACAGGGGCCCACTGGAGATCAGCCCCAGCATTTT
cdr3_aa: CASSPPGQGPTGDQPQHF

clone_size: .
v_call: TRBV28
d_call: TRBD2
j_call: TRBJ2-7
cdr3_nt: TGTGCCAGCAGTGGGGGGACTAGCGGGGGGCTAAGACTCTACGAGCAGTACTTC
cdr3_aa: CASSGGTSGGLRLYEQYF

clone_size: once
v_call: TRBV6-1
d_call: .
j_call: TRBJ1-6
cdr3_nt: TGTGCCAGCAGCCGGGGAAATAATTCACCCCTCCACTTT
cdr3_aa: CASSRGNNSPLHF

clone_size: once
v_call: TRBV11-2
d_call: TRBD2
j_call: TRBJ2-5
cdr3_nt: TGTGCCAGCAGCTTAGTGATAGCGGGTTTCCAAGAGACCCAGTACTTC
cdr3_aa: CASSLVIAGFQETQYF

clone_size: once
v_call: TRBV7-2
d_call: .
j_call: TRBJ2-5
cdr3_nt: TGTGCCAGCAGCCTGAGCGGACCCCAAGAGACCCAGTACTTC
cdr3_aa: CASSLSGPQETQYF

clone_size: .
v_call: TRBV5-5
d_call: .
j_call: TRBJ1-2
cdr3_nt: TGTGCCAGCAGCTTGGCGTTGTGGGGAGCCGGGGACTATGGCTACACCTTC
cdr3_aa: CASSLALWGAGDYGYTF

clone_size: .
v_call: TRBV5-1
d_call: TRBD2
j_call: TRBJ2-1
cdr3_nt: TGCGCCAGCCGGGGGGGTTCCTACAATGAGCAGTTCTTC
cdr3_aa: CASRGGSYNEQFF

clone_size: .
v_call: TRBV25-1
d_call: .
j_call: TRBJ1-2
cdr3_nt: TGTGCCAGCAGTGGATACGGACACCTCTATGGCTACACCTTC
cdr3_aa: CASSGYGHLYGYTF

clone_size: few
v_call: TRBV29-1
d_call: .
j_call: TRBJ1-1
cdr3_nt: TGCAGCGTTGTCGCTCACGGGGGGCGCGACACTGAAGCTTTCTTT
cdr3_aa: CSVVAHGGRDTEAFF

clone_size: few
v_call: TRBV5-1
d_call: .
j_call: TRBJ1-2
cdr3_nt: TGCGCCAGCAGCTTACCCGACGGGACTAACTATGGCTACACCTTC
cdr3_aa: CASSLPDGTNYGYTF

clone_size: .
v_call: TRBV6-1
d_call: TRBD1
j_call: TRBJ2-4
cdr3_nt: TGTGCCACCCAGGGGGACCAGGGAGCCAAAAACATTCAGTACTTC
cdr3_aa: CATQGDQGAKNIQYF

clone_size: few
v_call: TRBV19
d_call: .
j_call: TRBJ1-1
cdr3_nt: TGTGCCAGTAGTTACAGCGGACCTGAAGCTTTCTTT
cdr3_aa: CASSYSGPEAFF

clone_size: .
v_call: TRBV21-1
d_call: .
j_call: TRBJ2-3
cdr3_nt: TGTGCCAGCAGCAAAATCCCCCGAGCGCAGTATTTT
cdr3_aa: CASSKIPRAQYF

clone_size: .
v_call: TRBV7-9
d_call: .
j_call: TRBJ2-1
cdr3_nt: TGTGCCAGCAGCCCACCCGAAGGGGAAGGGGGTGCCTACAATGAGCAGTTCTTC
cdr3_aa: CASSPPEGEGGAYNEQFF

clone_size: .
v_call: TRBV6-5
d_call: .
j_call: TRBJ2-7
cdr3_nt: TGTGCCAGCAGTTACTCGGGGCGCTCTTCGGACTACGAGCAGTACTTC
cdr3_aa: CASSYSGRSSDYEQYF

clone_size: .
v_call: TRBV5-4
d_call: .
j_call: TRBJ2-7
cdr3_nt: TGTGCCAGCAGCTTGGGACAGGCGGTTCAGTACTTC
cdr3_aa: CASSLGQAVQYF

clone_size: .
v_call: TRBV11-1
d_call: .
j_call: TRBJ1-2
cdr3_nt: TGTGCCAGCAGCCTTCAGGCGGGGGGGTCCTATGGCTACACCTTC
cdr3_aa: CASSLQAGGSYGYTF

clone_size: .
v_call: TRBV30
d_call: TRBD1
j_call: TRBJ1-1
cdr3_nt: TGTGCCTGGCGAACAGGGGGGACTGAAGCTTTCTTT
cdr3_aa: CAWRTGGTEAFF

clone_size: .
v_call: TRBV6-5
d_call: .
j_call: TRBJ1-4
cdr3_nt: TGTGCCAGCAGTCGAGGGGCGGGGGGAAAACTGTTTTTT
cdr3_aa: CASSRGAGGKLFF

clone_size: .
v_call: TRBV9
d_call: .
j_call: TRBJ1-1
cdr3_nt: TGTGCCAGCAGCGTAGCTTCAGGGGTGAACACTGAAGCTTTCTTT
cdr3_aa: CASSVASGVNTEAFF

clone_size: .
v_call: TRBV18
d_call: .
j_call: TRBJ1-3
cdr3_nt: TGTGCCAGCTCACCTTCCGGGGATTCTGGAAACACCATATATTTT
cdr3_aa: CASSPSGDSGNTIYF

clone_size: few
v_call: TRBV7-6
d_call: TRBD1
j_call: TRBJ2-7
cdr3_nt: TGTGCCAGCAGCTTAAATCCGACAGGGAACGAGCAGTACTTC
cdr3_aa: CASSLNPTGNEQYF

clone_size: .
v_call: TRBV27
d_call: .
j_call: TRBJ2-1
cdr3_nt: TGTGCCAGCGGTCTATACAATGAGCAGTTCTTC
cdr3_aa: CASGLYNEQFF

clone_size: .
v_call: TRBV7-3
d_call: TRBD2
j_call: TRBJ2-5
cdr3_nt: TGTGCCAGCAGCAAGGGAGCAAGCGGGGTTACCAGAGAGACCCAGTACTTC
cdr3_aa: CASSKGASGVTRETQYF

clone_size: few
v_call: TRBV18
d_call: .
j_call: TRBJ1-5
cdr3_nt: TGTGCCAGCTCAATTGCCAGGGGAAATCAGCCCCAGCATTTT
cdr3_aa: CASSIARGNQPQHF

clone_size: .
v_call: TRBV5-1
d_call: TRBD2
j_call: TRBJ2-1
cdr3_nt: TGCGCCAGCAGCTTGAGGGCGGGGGTATCCTACAATGAGCAGTTCTTC
cdr3_aa: CASSLRAGVSYNEQFF

clone_size: once
v_call: TRBV4-1
d_call: TRBD2
j_call: TRBJ2-5
cdr3_nt: TGCGCCAGCAGCGAGGGACTAGCGGAAGAGACCCAGTACTTC
cdr3_aa: CASSEGLAEETQYF

clone_size: .
v_call: TRBV2
d_call: TRBD2
j_call: TRBJ2-5
cdr3_nt: TGTGCCAGCTCAACTAGCGCCCAAGAGACCCAGTACTTC
cdr3_aa: CASSTSAQETQYF

clone_size: .
v_call: TRBV27
d_call: TRBD2
j_call: TRBJ2-7
cdr3_nt: TGTGCCAGCAGTCGGGAGGGATTCTACGAGCAGTACTTC
cdr3_aa: CASSREGFYEQYF

clone_size: .
v_call: TRBV15
d_call: TRBD1
j_call: TRBJ1-3
cdr3_nt: TGTGCCACCAGCCGGGACAGGGGGCAAGGAAACACCATATATTTT
cdr3_aa: CATSRDRGQGNTIYF

clone_size: .
v_call: TRBV11-2
d_call: TRBD2
j_call: TRBJ2-5
cdr3_nt: TGTGCCAGCAGGAGGCTAGCGGGAAGGGGGGAGACCCAGTACTTC
cdr3_aa: CASRRLAGRGETQYF

clone_size: few
v_call: TRBV7-9
d_call: .
j_call: TRBJ2-7
cdr3_nt: TGTGCCAGCAGCCCAAGAGGGGGAGACGAGCAGTACTTC
cdr3_aa: CASSPRGGDEQYF

clone_size: .
v_call: TRBV28
d_call: TRBD1
j_call: TRBJ1-5
cdr3_nt: TGTGCCAGCAGCCTCCCGACAGGGTCGGGGCAGCCCCAGCATTTT
cdr3_aa: CASSLPTGSGQPQHF

clone_size: .
v_call: TRBV30
d_call: .
j_call: TRBJ1-1
cdr3_nt: TGTGCCTGGAGTACCTGGGGGGGGGATAACACTGAAGCTTTCTTT
cdr3_aa: CAWSTWGGDNTEAFF

clone_size: once
v_call: TRBV6-6
d_call: TRBD1
j_call: TRBJ1-5
cdr3_nt: TGTGCCAGCAGTTTTTCGACAGGGGTCAATCAGCCCCAGCATTTT
cdr3_aa: CASSFSTGVNQPQHF

clone_size: .
v_call: TRBV19
d_call: .
j_call: TRBJ1-1
cdr3_nt: TGTGCCAGTTTCCGATATGGGGGGGCGAACACTGAAGCTTTCTTT
cdr3_aa: CASFRYGGANTEAFF

clone_size: few
v_call: TRBV7-9
d_call: TRBD2
j_call: TRBJ2-7
cdr3_nt: TGTGCCAGCAGCGGCCGGGGGGGACTAGCCACGAACTACGAGCAGTACTTC
cdr3_aa: CASSGRGGLATNYEQYF

clone_size: .
v_call: TRBV19
d_call: TRBD1
j_call: TRBJ1-5
cdr3_nt: TGTGCCAGTAGTCCGATGGTTCGGGACAGCCTTTATCAGCCCCAGCATTTT
cdr3_aa: CASSPMVRDSLYQPQHF

clone_size: .
v_call: TRBV19
d_call: TRBD1
j_call: TRBJ2-2
cdr3_nt: TGTGCCATCGGGACAGGGGGCCCTGGGGGTACCGGGGAGCTGTTTTTT
cdr3_aa: CAIGTGGPGGTGELFF

clone_size: .
v_call: TRBV19
d_call: TRBD1
j_call: TRBJ1-4
cdr3_nt: TGTGCCAGTAGTACATCCGGGACAGGGAATGAAAAACTGTTTTTT
cdr3_aa: CASSTSGTGNEKLFF

clone_size: .
v_call: TRBV28
d_call: .
j_call: TRBJ1-2
cdr3_nt: TGTGCCAGCAGTTTAAGGACAGACCGTTATAGTGGCTACACCTTC
cdr3_aa: CASSLRTDRYSGYTF

clone_size: .
v_call: TRBV7-3
d_call: .
j_call: TRBJ2-1
cdr3_nt: TGTGCCAGCAGCTTAATTTATCCGGGAAAATCCTACAATGAGCAGTTCTTC
cdr3_aa: CASSLIYPGKSYNEQFF

clone_size: .
v_call: TRBV7-2
d_call: .
j_call: TRBJ1-1
cdr3_nt: TGTGCCAGCAGCTTAGCATCATCGGGGGGCTGGGCGAACACTGAAGCTTTCTTT
cdr3_aa: CASSLASSGGWANTEAFF

clone_size: few
v_call: TRBV7-2
d_call: .
j_call: TRBJ2-7
cdr3_nt: TGTGCCAGCAGCTTAGAGTACAACGAGCAGTACTTC
cdr3_aa: CASSLEYNEQYF

clone_size: .
v_call: TRBV27
d_call: TRBD2
j_call: TRBJ2-1
cdr3_nt: TGTGCCAGCAGTTTATCCAGGACTAGCGGGCTCTACAATGAGCAGTTCTTC
cdr3_aa: CASSLSRTSGLYNEQFF

clone_size: few
v_call: TRBV7-9
d_call: .
j_call: TRBJ1-1
cdr3_nt: TGTGCCAGCAGACCCACCCTCGGGTCTCGGGGCACTGAAGCTTTCTTT
cdr3_aa: CASRPTLGSRGTEAFF

clone_size: .
v_call: TRBV7-9
d_call: .
j_call: TRBJ1-1
cdr3_nt: TGTGCCAGCACCCCCCGAGTAGCTCTGAACACTGAAGCTTTCTTT
cdr3_aa: CASTPRVALNTEAFF

clone_size: .
v_call: TRBV28
d_call: .
j_call: TRBJ1-5
cdr3_nt: TGTGCCAGCAGTTTGGAGGGGTTTAGCAATCAGCCCCAGCATTTT
cdr3_aa: CASSLEGFSNQPQHF

clone_size: .
v_call: TRBV9
d_call: TRBD1
j_call: TRBJ1-4
cdr3_nt: TGTGCCAGCAGCGTAGGGACAGGGGGTAATGAAAAACTGTTTTTT
cdr3_aa: CASSVGTGGNEKLFF

clone_size: .
v_call: TRBV2
d_call: TRBD2
j_call: TRBJ2-7
cdr3_nt: TGTGCCAGCAGCGAAACTAGCGCCTCCTACGAGCAGTACTTC
cdr3_aa: CASSETSASYEQYF

clone_size: .
v_call: TRBV4-3
d_call: .
j_call: TRBJ2-3
cdr3_nt: TGCGCCAGCAGCCAAGATCCCGGGACTCTTTTCACAGATACGCAGTATTTT
cdr3_aa: CASSQDPGTLFTDTQYF

clone_size: .
v_call: TRBV12-2
d_call: .
j_call: TRBJ2-2
cdr3_nt: TGTGCAAGTCGCTTAGCCCGGACAGGGCCCGGGGAGCTGTTTTTT
cdr3_aa: CASRLARTGPGELFF